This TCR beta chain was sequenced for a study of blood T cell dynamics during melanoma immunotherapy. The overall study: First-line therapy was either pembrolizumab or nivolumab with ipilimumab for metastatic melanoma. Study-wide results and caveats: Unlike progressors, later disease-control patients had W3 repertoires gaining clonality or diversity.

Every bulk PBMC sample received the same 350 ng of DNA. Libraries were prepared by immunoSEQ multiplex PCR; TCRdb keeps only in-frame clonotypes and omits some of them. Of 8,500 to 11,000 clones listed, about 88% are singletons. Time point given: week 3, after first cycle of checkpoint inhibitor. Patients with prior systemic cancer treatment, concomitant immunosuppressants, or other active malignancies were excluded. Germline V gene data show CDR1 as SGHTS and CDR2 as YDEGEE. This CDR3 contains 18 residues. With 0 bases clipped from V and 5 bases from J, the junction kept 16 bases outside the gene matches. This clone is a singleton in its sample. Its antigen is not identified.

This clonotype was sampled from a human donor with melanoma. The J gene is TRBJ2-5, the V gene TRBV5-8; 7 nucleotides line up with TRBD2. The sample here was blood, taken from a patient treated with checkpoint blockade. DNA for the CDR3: TGTGCCAGCAGCTTGGCCGCGGGGGTTGCCCTTTCTGGGGAGACCCAGTACTTC. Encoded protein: CASSLAAGVALSGETQYF.